The 11 T cell receptor beta chains below come from one sample, sequenced in a study of shared clonotypes between healthy human individuals. Assay used: immunoSEQ multiplex PCR; TCRdb lists only in-frame clones, some missing. The table shows 730,000 or so clones, with 60% to 80% occurring only once. The sample comprised memory CD4+ T cells sorted from blood. Subset specified: CD45RA-negative fraction. The receptors were sampled from a woman in her 30s in good health.

V and J are TRBV5-1 and TRBJ1-1, with D possibly TRBD1 on 5 matching bases. The CDR3 has 14 amino acids. Germline CDR1 and CDR2: SGHRS and YFSETQ. V lost 4 bases and J lost 11, with 21 bases in between. The CDR3 DNA reads TGCGCCAGCAGCCCCGGTACAACAGGAGGTTGGGCTTTCTTT. This encodes CASSPGTTGGWAFF.

The chain joins TRBV5-1 to TRBJ1-3; no definite D call. Trimming stripped 5 bases from V and 0 bases from J, with 9 bases between. CDR1 is SGHRS and CDR2 is YFSETQ in the germline V gene. The CDR3 covers 14 residues. CDR3 loop: CASRFLDSGNTIYF. CDR3 sequence (DNA): TGCGCCAGCAGATTTTTGGACTCTGGAAACACCATATATTTT.

This chain links TRBV4-2 with TRBJ2-2, with 7 bases lining up with TRBD1. CDR3 length equals 16 residues. The ends lost 2 bases at V and 1 base at J; junction bases unmatched: 4. Per the germline V gene, CDR1 is LGHNA and CDR2 is YNFKEQ. For the CDR3, the DNA is TGTGCCAGCAGCCAACTCCGGGACAGGAACACCGGGGAGCTGTTTTTT. This encodes CASSQLRDRNTGELFF.

The rearrangement links TRBV7-8 to TRBJ1-1, with D perhaps TRBD1 (5 bases). There are 14 residues in the CDR3. V lost 5 bases to trimming and J lost 3 bases, with 13 bases between them. Germline V CDR1 and CDR2: SGHVS, FQNEAQ. The DNA of the CDR3 is TGTGCCAGCAGCGTGGGACGCCGGCACACTGAAGCTTTCTTT. It specifies CASSVGRRHTEAFF.

This clone was recorded at least ten times. The chain uses TRBV7-8 and TRBJ2-1, with 7 positions matching TRBD2. Germline assignment: CDR1 SGHVS and CDR2 FQNEAQ. CDR3 length equals 14 residues. The J segment lost 9 bases and the V segment lost 7 bases, leaving 12 bases of the junction unmatched. The CDR3 region has the DNA TGTGCCAGCACCTACCGCGGGAGAATCGGTGAGCAGTTCTTC. This encodes CASTYRGRIGEQFF.

The rearrangement uses TRBV7-8 and TRBJ2-1; tentatively, D is TRBD2 (6 bases). CDR1 and CDR2 from the germline V gene are SGHVS and FQNEAQ. V shed 4 bases and J shed 4 bases, with 17 bases lying between them. The CDR3 extends over 16 amino acids. The CDR3, as DNA: TGTGCCAGCAGCTCAGATCCGGGACTCACATACAATGAGCAGTTCTTC. It encodes CASSSDPGLTYNEQFF. The whole variable domain, remainder taken from reference TRBV7-8 and TRBJ2-1, is GAGVSQSPRYKVAKRGQDVALRCDPISGHVSLFWYQQALGQGPEFLTYFQNEAQLDKSGLPSDRFFAERPEGSVSTLKIQRTQQEDSAVYLCASSSDPGLTYNEQFFGPGTRLTVL.

This sequence joins TRBV28 and TRBJ1-1, with TRBD1 matching 8 bases. V was pared by 4 bases and J by 14 bases, with 9 bases of the junction left unmatched. The germline V gene has CDR1 MDHEN and CDR2 SYDVKM. This CDR3 region has 12 residues. The CDR3 here is CASSWTGINKFF. The CDR3, as DNA: TGTGCCAGCAGTTGGACAGGGATAAATAAATTCTTT.

This clone was counted at least ten times. The chain uses TRBV7-9 and TRBJ1-1; TRBD1 might be the D (6 bases). This CDR3 comprises 16 residues. Germline values: CDR1 SEHNR, CDR2 FQNEAQ (reference sequence). Trimming took 4 bases from V and 1 from J, leaving 16 bases between them. CDR3 residues: CASSSFGKGGNTEAFF. The CDR3 DNA follows: TGTGCCAGCAGCTCCTTTGGGAAAGGGGGGAACACTGAAGCTTTCTTT. Based on the CDR3 plus reference TRBV7-9 and TRBJ1-1, the full variable domain is DTGVSQNPRHKITKRGQNVTFRCDPISEHNRLYWYRQTLGQGPEFLTYFQNEAQLEKSRLLSDRFSAERPKGSFSTLEIQRTEQGDSAMYLCASSSFGKGGNTEAFFGQGTRLTVV.

Notes on this clone: This likely traces to a read error, being one base from a far larger clone. The rearrangement uses TRBV5-4 and TRBJ1-1; 7 bases map to TRBD1. Germline CDR1 and CDR2: SGHNT and YYREEE (reference sequence). The CDR3 covers 13 residues. V lost 4 bases to trimming and J lost 0 bases; unmatched junction nucleotides: 0. This CDR3 reads CASSGQVNTEAFF. The CDR3 region has the DNA TGTGCCAGCAGCGGACAGGTGAACACTGAAGCTTTCTTT.

In this sample, this clone turned up a few times. The chain has TRBV9 and TRBJ1-2; the match to TRBD1 covers 7 bases. The CDR3 consists of 15 residues. Germline-derived CDR1 and CDR2 are SGDLS and YYNGEE. With V trimmed by 3 bases and J by 4 bases, 9 bases remained unmatched. Here the CDR3 reads CASSGTSGGVYGYTF. Here the CDR3 DNA reads TGTGCCAGCAGCGGGACTTCAGGGGGTGTCTATGGCTACACCTTC.

The CDR3 DNA is TGTGCCAGCCCAGGGGGGCGTTCGGGAAACACCATATATTTT. Translating it yields CASPGGRSGNTIYF. The V and J genes are TRBV6-1 and TRBJ1-3, with 7 bases identical to TRBD1. This CDR3 has 14 amino acids. V gave up 8 bases and J gave up 4 bases; unmatched junction bases: 8. The V gene's germline CDR1 is MNHNS and CDR2 SASEGT.